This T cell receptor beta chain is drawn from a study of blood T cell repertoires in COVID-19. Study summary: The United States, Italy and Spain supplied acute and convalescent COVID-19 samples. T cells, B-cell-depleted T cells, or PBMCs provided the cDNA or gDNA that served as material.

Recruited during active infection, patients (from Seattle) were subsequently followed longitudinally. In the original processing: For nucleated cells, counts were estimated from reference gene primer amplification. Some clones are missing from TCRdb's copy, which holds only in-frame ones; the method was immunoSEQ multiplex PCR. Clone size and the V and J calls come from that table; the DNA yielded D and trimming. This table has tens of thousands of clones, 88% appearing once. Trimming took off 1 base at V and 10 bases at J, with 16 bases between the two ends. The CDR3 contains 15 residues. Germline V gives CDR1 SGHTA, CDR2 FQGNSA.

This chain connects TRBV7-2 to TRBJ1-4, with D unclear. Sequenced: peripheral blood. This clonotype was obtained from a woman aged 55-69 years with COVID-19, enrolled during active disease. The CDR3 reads CASSLGQSRLGKLFF. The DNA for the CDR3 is TGTGCCAGCAGCTTAGGCCAGTCACGACTGGGAAAACTGTTTTTT.